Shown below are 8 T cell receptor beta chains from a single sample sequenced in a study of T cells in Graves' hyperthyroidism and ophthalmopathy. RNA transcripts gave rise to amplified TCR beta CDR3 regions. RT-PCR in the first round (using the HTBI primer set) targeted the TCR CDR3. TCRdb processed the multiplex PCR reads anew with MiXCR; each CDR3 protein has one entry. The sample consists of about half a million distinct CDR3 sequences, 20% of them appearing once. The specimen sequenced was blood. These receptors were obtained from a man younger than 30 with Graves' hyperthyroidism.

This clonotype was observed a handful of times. The CDR3 nucleotides are TGCGCCAGCAGCCGGGGGTCACGGGACCCCGGGGAGCTGTTTTTT. Protein: CASSRGSRDPGELFF. The chain combines TRBV5-1 with TRBJ2-2, with D tentatively TRBD2 (6 bases). Trimming removed 4 bases from V and 6 bases from J, with 16 bases in between. This CDR3 has 15 amino acids. Germline CDR1 is SGHRS and CDR2 is YFSETQ.

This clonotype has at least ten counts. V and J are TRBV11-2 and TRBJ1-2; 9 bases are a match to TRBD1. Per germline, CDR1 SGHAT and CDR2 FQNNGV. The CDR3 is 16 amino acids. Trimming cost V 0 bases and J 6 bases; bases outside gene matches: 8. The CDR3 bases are TGTGCCAGCAGCTTAGATCGAGAGACAGGGGGACATGGCTACACCTTC. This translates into CASSLDRETGGHGYTF.

Written as DNA, the CDR3 is TGTGCCAGCAGTTCCTCGGACAGGGATGCAATCTCTGGGGCCAACGTCCTGACTTTC. This sequence encodes CASSSSDRDAISGANVLTF. The V gene is TRBV28, the J gene TRBJ2-6; 8 nucleotides line up with TRBD1. The CDR3 has 19 amino acids. Germline CDR1 MDHEN, CDR2 SYDVKM. J lost 0 bases, V lost 4 bases, and 11 bases had no gene match.

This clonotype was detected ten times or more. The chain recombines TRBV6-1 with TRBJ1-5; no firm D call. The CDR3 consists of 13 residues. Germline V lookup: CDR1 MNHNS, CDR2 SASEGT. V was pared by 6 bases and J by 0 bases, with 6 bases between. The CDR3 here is CASRGHSNQPQHF. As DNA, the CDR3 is TGTGCCAGCAGGGGCCATAGCAATCAGCCCCAGCATTTT.

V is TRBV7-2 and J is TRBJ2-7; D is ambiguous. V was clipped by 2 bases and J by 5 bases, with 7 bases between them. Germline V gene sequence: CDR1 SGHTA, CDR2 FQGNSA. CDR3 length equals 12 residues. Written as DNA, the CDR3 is TGTGCCAGCAGCTTATTTCCCCACGAGCAGTACTTC. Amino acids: CASSLFPHEQYF.

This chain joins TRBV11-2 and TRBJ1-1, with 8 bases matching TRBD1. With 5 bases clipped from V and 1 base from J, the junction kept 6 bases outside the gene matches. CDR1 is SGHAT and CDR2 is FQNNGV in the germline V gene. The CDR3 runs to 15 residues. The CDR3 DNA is TGTGCCAGCAGCAAGCCACAGGGGGAGAACACTGAAGCTTTCTTT. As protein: CASSKPQGENTEAFF. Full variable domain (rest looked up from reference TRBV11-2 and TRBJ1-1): EAGVAQSPRYKIIEKRQSVAFWCNPISGHATLYWYQQILGQGPKLLIQFQNNGVVDDSQLPKDRFSAERLKGVDSTLKIQPAKLEDSAVYLCASSKPQGENTEAFFGQGTRLTVV.

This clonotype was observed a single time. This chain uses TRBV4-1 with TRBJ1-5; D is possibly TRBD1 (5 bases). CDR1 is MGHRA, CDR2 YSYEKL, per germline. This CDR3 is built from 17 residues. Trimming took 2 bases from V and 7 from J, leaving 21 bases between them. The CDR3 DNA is TGCGCCAGCAGCCAATTCGATCCGGGGCCGGGAAAACAGCCCCAGCATTTT. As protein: CASSQFDPGPGKQPQHF.

CDR3 residues: CASSLVDTRGKNIQYF. CDR3 DNA sequence: TGTGCCAGCAGCTTAGTTGATACCAGAGGCAAAAACATTCAGTACTTC. V and J are TRBV7-9 and TRBJ2-4; D is ambiguous. Germline CDR1 reads SEHNR; CDR2 reads FQNEAQ (reference sequence). V dropped 1 base and J dropped 3 bases, with 13 bases sitting between them. The CDR3 spans 16 residues.